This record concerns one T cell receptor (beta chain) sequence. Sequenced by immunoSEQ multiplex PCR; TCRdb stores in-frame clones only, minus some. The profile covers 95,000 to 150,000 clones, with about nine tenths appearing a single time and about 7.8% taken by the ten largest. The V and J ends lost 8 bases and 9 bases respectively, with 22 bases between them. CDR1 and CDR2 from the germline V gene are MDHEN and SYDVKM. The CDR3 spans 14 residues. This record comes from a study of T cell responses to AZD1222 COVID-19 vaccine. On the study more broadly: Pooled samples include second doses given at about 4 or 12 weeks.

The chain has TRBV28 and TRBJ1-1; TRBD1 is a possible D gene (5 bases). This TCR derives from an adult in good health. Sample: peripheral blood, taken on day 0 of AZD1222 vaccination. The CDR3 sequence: CASGTPGPDWKAFF. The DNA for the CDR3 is TGTGCCAGCGGAACCCCGGGGCCAGACTGGAAAGCTTTCTTT.